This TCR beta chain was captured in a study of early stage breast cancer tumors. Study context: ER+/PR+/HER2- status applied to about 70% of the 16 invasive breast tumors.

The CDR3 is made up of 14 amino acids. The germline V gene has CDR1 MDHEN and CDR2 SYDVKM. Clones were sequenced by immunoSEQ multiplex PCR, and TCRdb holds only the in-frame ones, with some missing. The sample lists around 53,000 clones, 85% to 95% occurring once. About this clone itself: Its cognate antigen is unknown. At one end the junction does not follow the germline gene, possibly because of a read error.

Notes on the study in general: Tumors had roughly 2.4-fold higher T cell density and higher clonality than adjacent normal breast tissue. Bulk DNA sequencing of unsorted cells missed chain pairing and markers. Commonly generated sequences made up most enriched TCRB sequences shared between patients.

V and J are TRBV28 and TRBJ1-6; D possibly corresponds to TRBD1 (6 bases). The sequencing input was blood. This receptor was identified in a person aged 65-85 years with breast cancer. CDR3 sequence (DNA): TGTGCCAGCAATTTACAGGGATATAATTCACCCCTCCACTTT. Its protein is CASNLQGYNSPLHF.